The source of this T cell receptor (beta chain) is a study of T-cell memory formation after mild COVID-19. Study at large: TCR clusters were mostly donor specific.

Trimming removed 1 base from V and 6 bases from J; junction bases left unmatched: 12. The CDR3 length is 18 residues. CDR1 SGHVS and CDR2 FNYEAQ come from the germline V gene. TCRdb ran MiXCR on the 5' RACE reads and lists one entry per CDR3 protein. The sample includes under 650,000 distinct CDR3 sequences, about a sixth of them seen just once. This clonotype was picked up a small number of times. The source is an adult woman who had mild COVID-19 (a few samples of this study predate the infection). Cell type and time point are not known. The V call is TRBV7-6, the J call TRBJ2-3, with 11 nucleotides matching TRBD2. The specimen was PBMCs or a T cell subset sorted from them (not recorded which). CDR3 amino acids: CASSLVGLADLQWDTQYF. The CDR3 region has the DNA TGTGCCAGCAGCTTAGTGGGACTAGCGGACCTTCAGTGGGATACGCAGTATTTT. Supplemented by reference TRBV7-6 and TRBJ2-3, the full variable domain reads GAGVSQSPRYKVTKRGQDVALRCDPISGHVSLYWYRQALGQGPEFLTYFNYEAQQDKSGLPNDRFSAERPEGSISTLTIQRTEQRDSAMYRCASSLVGLADLQWDTQYFGPGTRLTVL.